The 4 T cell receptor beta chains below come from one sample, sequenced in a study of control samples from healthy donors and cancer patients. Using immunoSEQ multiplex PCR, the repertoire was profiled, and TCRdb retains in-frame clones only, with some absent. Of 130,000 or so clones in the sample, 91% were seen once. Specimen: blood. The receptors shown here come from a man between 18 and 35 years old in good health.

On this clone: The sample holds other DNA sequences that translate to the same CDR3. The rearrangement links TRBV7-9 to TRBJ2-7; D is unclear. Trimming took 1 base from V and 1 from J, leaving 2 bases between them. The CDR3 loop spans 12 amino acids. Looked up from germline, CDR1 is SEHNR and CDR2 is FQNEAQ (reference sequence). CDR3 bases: TGTGCCAGCAGCTTAGTGTCCTACGAGCAGTACTTC. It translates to CASSLVSYEQYF.

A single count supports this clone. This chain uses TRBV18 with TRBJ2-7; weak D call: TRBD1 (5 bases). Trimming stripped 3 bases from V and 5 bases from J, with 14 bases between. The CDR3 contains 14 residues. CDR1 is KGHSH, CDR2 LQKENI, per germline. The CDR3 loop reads CASSPSRAKHEQYF. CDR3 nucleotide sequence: TGTGCCAGCTCACCCTCCAGGGCCAAACACGAGCAGTACTTC.

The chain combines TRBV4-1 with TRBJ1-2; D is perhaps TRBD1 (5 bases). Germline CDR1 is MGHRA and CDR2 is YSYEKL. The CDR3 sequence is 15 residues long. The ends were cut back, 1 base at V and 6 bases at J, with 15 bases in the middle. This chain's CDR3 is CASSQGVGVPHGYTF. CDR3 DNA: TGCGCCAGCAGCCAAGGCGTGGGGGTCCCACATGGCTACACCTTC.

The CDR3 DNA sequence: TGTGCCAGCAGTTACTCTGACAGGGTAGGCGAGCAGTACTTC. It specifies CASSYSDRVGEQYF. The rearrangement joins TRBV6-5 to TRBJ2-7, with TRBD1 matching 7 bases. Trimming cost V 0 bases and J 6 bases; bases outside gene matches: 5. The germline CDR1 and CDR2 sequences are MNHEY and SVGAGI. The CDR3 sequence is 14 residues long.